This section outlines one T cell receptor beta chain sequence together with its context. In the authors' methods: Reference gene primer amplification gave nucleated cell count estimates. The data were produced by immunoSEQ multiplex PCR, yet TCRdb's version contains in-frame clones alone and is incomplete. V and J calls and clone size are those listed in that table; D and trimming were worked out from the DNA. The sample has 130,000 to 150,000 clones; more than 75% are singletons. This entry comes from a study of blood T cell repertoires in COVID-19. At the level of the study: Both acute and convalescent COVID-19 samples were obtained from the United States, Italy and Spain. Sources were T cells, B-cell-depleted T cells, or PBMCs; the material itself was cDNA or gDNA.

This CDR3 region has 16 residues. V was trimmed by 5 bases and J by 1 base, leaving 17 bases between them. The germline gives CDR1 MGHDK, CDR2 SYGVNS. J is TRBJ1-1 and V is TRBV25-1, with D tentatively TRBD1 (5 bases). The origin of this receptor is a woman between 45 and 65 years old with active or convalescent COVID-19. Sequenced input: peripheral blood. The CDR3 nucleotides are TGTGCCAGCAGTCCGGGACTTAAAACGGAGAACACTGAAGCTTTCTTT. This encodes CASSPGLKTENTEAFF. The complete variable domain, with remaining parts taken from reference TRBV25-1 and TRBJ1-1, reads EADIYQTPRYLVIGTGKKITLECSQTMGHDKMYWYQQDPGMELHLIHYSYGVNSTEKGDLSSESTVSRIRTEHFPLTLESARPSHTSQYLCASSPGLKTENTEAFFGQGTRLTVV.